These 2 T cell receptor beta chains share one sample of origin, sequenced in a study of control samples from healthy donors and cancer patients. TCRdb's copy holds only in-frame clones and misses some; the assay was immunoSEQ multiplex PCR. The sample includes about 49,000 clones, approximately 86% of them seen just once. The specimen was PBMCs. Receptors were obtained from a woman between 45 and 60 years old with lung cancer.

This sequence joins TRBV10-3 and TRBJ1-5, with 8 bases aligning to TRBD1. CDR1 ENHRY and CDR2 SYGVKD come from the germline V gene. Trimming took 7 bases from V and 0 from J; bases not matched to a gene: 8. The CDR3 extends over 16 amino acids. CDR3 residues: CAITSPDRASNQPQHF. DNA of the CDR3: TGTGCCATCACCTCTCCGGACAGGGCTAGCAATCAGCCCCAGCATTTT.

The gene calls are TRBV7-2 and TRBJ1-4; D uncertain. Germline V gene lookup returns CDR1 SGHTA and CDR2 FQGNSA. V was pared by 4 bases and J by 5 bases, with 8 bases between. The CDR3 covers 13 residues. In nucleotides, the CDR3 is TGTGCCAGCAGCTATGGGCCAAATGAAAAACTGTTTTTT. Amino acid sequence: CASSYGPNEKLFF.